Each of the 10 T cell receptor beta chains below was sequenced from the same sample in a study of blood T cell repertoires in COVID-19. TCRdb keeps only in-frame clones here, not all; method: immunoSEQ multiplex PCR. Among approximately 120,000 clones listed, 75% to 90% were seen once. Sequenced input: peripheral blood. The receptors were sampled from a human donor in a cohort sampled during active COVID-19.

V and J are TRBV12-3 or TRBV12-4 and TRBJ2-3; a weak D match, TRBD2 (6 bases). The CDR3 is 13 residues long. Trimming stripped 6 bases from V and 6 bases from J, with 13 bases between. The CDR3 sequence: CASSLQLADTQYF. The CDR3 DNA reads TGTGCCAGCAGCCTTCAACTAGCCGATACGCAGTATTTT.

This clone was seen once. Distinct nucleotide sequences in the sample also encode this CDR3. V gene TRBV6-1 combines with J gene TRBJ2-3; the match to TRBD2 covers 14 bases. The germline gives CDR1 MNHNS, CDR2 SASEGT. This CDR3 has 15 amino acids. V dropped 3 bases and J dropped 6; count of bases not matched to a gene: 2. The CDR3: CASSETSGGADTQYF. In DNA, the CDR3 is TGTGCCAGCAGTGAGACTAGCGGGGGGGCCGATACGCAGTATTTT.

The DNA for the CDR3 is TGTGCCAGCCGGAGAGAAACCAGCCGTCTCTACGAGCAGTACTTC. Its protein product is CASRRETSRLYEQYF. The rearrangement joins TRBV2 to TRBJ2-7, with unresolved D. The CDR3 is 15 amino acids. Trimming removed 8 bases from V and 3 bases from J, with 20 bases in between. Germline CDR1 reads SNHLY; CDR2 reads FYNNEI.

The CDR3 coding sequence is TGTGCCAGCAGCTTAGGTAGCGGGAGACGGGAGACCCAGTACTTC. This encodes CASSLGSGRRETQYF. The chain is built from TRBV11-3 and TRBJ2-5, with TRBD2 matching 9 bases. V shed 1 base and J 5 bases; nucleotides not matched to a gene: 5. The CDR3 covers 15 residues. The germline V gene has CDR1 SGHNT and CDR2 YENEEA. Using reference TRBV11-3 and TRBJ2-5 for the parts outside the CDR3, the full variable domain is EAGVVQSPRYKIIEKKQPVAFWCNPISGHNTLYWYLQNLGQGPELLIRYENEEAVDDSQLPKDRFSAERLKGVDSTLKIQPAELGDSAVYLCASSLGSGRRETQYFGPGTRLLVL.

This chain joins TRBV27 and TRBJ1-2; TRBD1 matches 9 bases. Trimming at V came to 1 base and at J to 7 bases, leaving 7 bases not matched to a gene. In germline, CDR1 is MNHEY, CDR2 SMNVEV (reference sequence). This CDR3 comprises 15 residues. In nucleotides, the CDR3 is TGTGCCAGCAGTTTATATACAGGGGGCCCCACTGGCTACACCTTC. Encoded protein: CASSLYTGGPTGYTF.

This chain uses TRBV6-5 with TRBJ2-5; 8 nucleotides match TRBD2. J gave up 4 bases and V 6 bases, and 7 bases lay outside the gene matches. The CDR3 has 14 residues. The germline CDR1 and CDR2 sequences are MNHEY and SVGAGI. This chain's CDR3 is CASRSGSNRETQYF. The CDR3 DNA is TGTGCCAGCAGAAGCGGGAGTAATAGAGAGACCCAGTACTTC.

The chain couples TRBV9 to TRBJ1-5; D gene uncertain. The CDR3 sequence is 16 residues long. CDR1 SGDLS and CDR2 YYNGEE come from the germline V gene. Trimming took 0 bases from V and 4 from J, leaving 14 bases between them. This CDR3 reads CASSVGAEIGNQPQHF. In DNA form, the CDR3 reads TGTGCCAGCAGCGTAGGGGCAGAGATAGGTAATCAGCCCCAGCATTTT.

The V call is TRBV4-1, the J call TRBJ2-7; 8 nucleotides match TRBD2. Looked up from germline, CDR1 is MGHRA and CDR2 is YSYEKL. The CDR3 spans 17 residues. J lost 3 bases, V lost 3 bases, and 13 bases had no gene match. The CDR3 protein is CASSHQALGLADYEQYF. CDR3 nucleotides: TGCGCCAGCAGCCACCAGGCATTAGGACTAGCAGACTACGAGCAGTACTTC.

The chain links TRBV28 to TRBJ2-1; weak D call: TRBD1 (5 bases). Germline values: CDR1 MDHEN, CDR2 SYDVKM. The CDR3 spans 16 residues. Trimming took 6 bases from V and 7 from J, leaving 22 bases between them. CDR3 protein: CASSPNPGFRKNEQFF. CDR3 bases: TGTGCCAGCAGCCCGAATCCAGGGTTTAGGAAAAATGAGCAGTTCTTC. Variable domain in full (rest from reference TRBV28 and TRBJ2-1): DVKVTQSSRYLVKRTGEKVFLECVQDMDHENMFWYRQDPGLGLRLIYFSYDVKMKEKGDIPEGYSVSREKKERFSLILESASTNQTSMYLCASSPNPGFRKNEQFFGPGTRLTVL.

This sequence joins TRBV19 and TRBJ2-7, with 7 bases identical to TRBD2. CDR3 size: 15 residues. With V trimmed by 3 bases and J by 8 bases, 13 bases remained unmatched. The germline gives CDR1 LNHDA, CDR2 SQIVND (reference sequence). The CDR3 bases are TGTGCCAGTAGTATGGGGGGGTCCCCCCCCCAGAAGCAGTACTTC. Protein sequence: CASSMGGSPPQKQYF.